This T cell receptor beta chain was sequenced in a study of neurological immune-mediated disorders. Study-wide results and limits: Phylogenetically, 18 of 34 multiple sclerosis patients' repertoires fell into one related-CDR3 cluster, a possible signature.

This clonotype was seen at least ten times. Antigen: not known. The unsorted libraries were made from 2 million PBMCs kept at -80 C. The authors made cDNA by 5'RACE with 10-nucleotide random UMIs. TCRdb used MiXCR to reprocess the 5' RACE reads, holding one entry per CDR3 protein. This table holds under 70,000 distinct CDR3 sequences, roughly 5.6% found once. Germline trimming cut 0 bases from V and 4 bases from J; bases unmatched to any gene: 5. Germline-derived CDR1 and CDR2 are MNHEY and SMNVEV (reference sequence). This CDR3 comprises 15 residues. Sequencing was done on a sample of PBMCs. This TCR was sampled from a woman aged 25 to 39 with multiple sclerosis. The chain couples TRBV27 to TRBJ1-2; 7 bases align to TRBD1. CDR3 in amino acids: CASSLSPRGAYGYTF. The DNA of the CDR3 is TGTGCCAGCAGTTTATCGCCCAGGGGGGCCTATGGCTACACCTTC.